This T cell receptor beta chain was obtained from a study of human thymus T cells. Method: immunoSEQ multiplex PCR; TCRdb's copy keeps in-frame clones and lacks some. The sample carries approximately 40,000 clones, approximately 93% recorded once. Study-wide findings and caveats: Blood and thymic repertoires both appeared biased in V and J gene usage.

This clone came up once. Its antigen is unknown. The CDR3 contains 14 residues. After removal of 10 bases from V and 1 base from J, the junction contained 10 bases not matched to a gene. Germline assignment: CDR1 ENHRY and CDR2 SYGVKD. Corrective surgery for congenital heart defects was being performed on the healthy Finnish infants who served as donors. Only four of the eight donors provided a 0.5-1 mL blood sample. Sequencing input: blood. The chain couples TRBV10-3 to TRBJ2-7, with 7 positions matching TRBD1. This TCR was sampled from a boy less than two years old with a congenital heart defect but otherwise immunologically healthy. CDR3 DNA: TGTGCCACCGCACAGGGGACAATTTCCTACGAGCAGTACTTC. It specifies CATAQGTISYEQYF.